A selection of T cell receptor beta chains follows, all from one sample in a study of cytomegalovirus exposure and HLA in healthy donors. Profiling relied on immunoSEQ multiplex PCR, and the TCRdb table lists in-frame clones only, not all of them. The sample has more than 150,000 clones, roughly 80% seen once. Material for sequencing was PBMCs. The origin of the receptors is a woman between 50 and 59 years old in good health and CMV-seropositive. Each CDR3 is given with its conserved first and last residue. A D gene is named only where the DNA matches it firmly. The size entry is marked missing in some rows and otherwise reads once, few, many or a size class.

size | J | V | D | DNA | CDR3
- | TRBJ2-1 | TRBV19 | - | TGTGCCAGTAGTATAGTACCTCTCCGACAGTTCAATGAGCAGTTCTTC | CASSIVPLRQFNEQFF
- | TRBJ1-5 | TRBV6-5 | - | TGTGCCAGCAGACCCGACGGGAATCAGCCCCAGCATTTT | CASRPDGNQPQHF
once | TRBJ1-2 | TRBV5-4 | TRBD1 | TGTGCCAGCAGGGAAGGACAGGGGGATGGCTACACCTTC | CASREGQGDGYTF
- | TRBJ1-2 | TRBV4-1 | - | TGCGCCAGCAGCCAAGAAGTCGGGGGGTATGGCTACACCTTC | CASSQEVGGYGYTF
- | TRBJ2-7 | TRBV9 | TRBD2 | TGTGCCAGCAGCGTAGGAATACTAGCGAACTACGAGCAGTACTTC | CASSVGILANYEQYF
- | TRBJ2-7 | TRBV27 | TRBD1 | TGTGCCAGCAGTAACCTCCGGGACAGGGGGTTGTACGAGCAGTACTTC | CASSNLRDRGLYEQYF
- | TRBJ2-7 | TRBV6-5 | - | TGTGCCAGCAGTTACGACGGCCTTAGCTCCTACGAGCAGTACTTC | CASSYDGLSSYEQYF
- | TRBJ2-1 | TRBV18 | - | TGTGCCAGCTCACCACAGTCAGACAATGAGCAGTTCTTC | CASSPQSDNEQFF
- | TRBJ1-1 | TRBV27 | - | TGTGCCAGCACCCCCCTCGGGGAGAAGGCTGAAGCTTTCTTT | CASTPLGEKAEAFF
- | TRBJ2-1 | TRBV7-6 | - | TGTGCCAGCAGCTTAGACGAGGATGAGCAGTTCTTC | CASSLDEDEQFF
- | TRBJ1-4 | TRBV27 | - | TGTGCCAGCAGTCCCGCCTCACGCGGGAGGAAGGAAAAACTGTTTTTT | CASSPASRGRKEKLFF
- | TRBJ1-3 | TRBV7-9 | - | TGTGCCAGCAGCCCCCCGGGATCTGGAAACACCATATATTTT | CASSPPGSGNTIYF
- | TRBJ1-3 | TRBV28 | - | TGTGCCAGCAAACCGAGACAGTTCTCTGGAAACACCATATATTTT | CASKPRQFSGNTIYF
- | TRBJ2-2 | TRBV5-1 | - | TGCGCCAGCAGCTTGGCCGGGAACTGGGAGCTGTTTTTT | CASSLAGNWELFF
once | TRBJ2-1 | TRBV27 | TRBD2 | TGTGCCAGCAGTCTCTATCCCCTAGCGGGCGGCGCCTACAATGAGCAGTTCTTC | CASSLYPLAGGAYNEQFF
- | TRBJ2-5 | TRBV5-1 | TRBD2 | TGCGCCAGCAGCTTGGACGGGGGGGACCAAGAGACCCAGTACTTC | CASSLDGGDQETQYF